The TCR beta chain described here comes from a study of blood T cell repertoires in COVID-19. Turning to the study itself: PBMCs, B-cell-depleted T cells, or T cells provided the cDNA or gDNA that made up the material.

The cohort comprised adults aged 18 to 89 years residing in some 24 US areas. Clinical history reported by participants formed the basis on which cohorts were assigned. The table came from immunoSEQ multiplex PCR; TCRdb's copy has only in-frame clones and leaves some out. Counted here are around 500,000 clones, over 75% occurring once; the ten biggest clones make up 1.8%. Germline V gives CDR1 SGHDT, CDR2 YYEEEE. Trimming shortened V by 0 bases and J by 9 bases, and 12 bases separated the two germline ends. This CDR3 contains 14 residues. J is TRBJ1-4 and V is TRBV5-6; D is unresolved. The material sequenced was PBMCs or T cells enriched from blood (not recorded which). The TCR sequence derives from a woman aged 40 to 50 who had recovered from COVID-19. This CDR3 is CASSLASGWKKLFF. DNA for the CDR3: TGTGCCAGCAGCTTGGCGTCGGGGTGGAAAAAACTGTTTTTT.